This T cell receptor beta chain originates from a study of siplizumab effects on memory and regulatory T cells. In the case of this clone: Its target is unknown.

TCRdb's table, derived via immunoSEQ multiplex PCR, lists solely in-frame clones and lacks some. The sample yields 110,000 or so clones, about 93% seen once. Regarding the study as a whole: Naive T cells were seemingly more diverse than memory cells, and major contributions to the alloresponse seemed to be made by them.

The germline gives CDR1 GTSNPN, CDR2 SVGIG (reference sequence). There are 13 residues in the CDR3. The V end was cut by 4 bases, the J end by 5 bases, with 14 bases between. The chain has TRBV30 and TRBJ1-1, with D perhaps TRBD1 (6 bases). The TCR comes from a human donor in good health. Specimen: CD4+ T cells sorted from blood. CDR3: CAWMEGGQTEAFF. The CDR3 DNA reads as TGTGCCTGGATGGAAGGGGGACAAACTGAAGCTTTCTTT.